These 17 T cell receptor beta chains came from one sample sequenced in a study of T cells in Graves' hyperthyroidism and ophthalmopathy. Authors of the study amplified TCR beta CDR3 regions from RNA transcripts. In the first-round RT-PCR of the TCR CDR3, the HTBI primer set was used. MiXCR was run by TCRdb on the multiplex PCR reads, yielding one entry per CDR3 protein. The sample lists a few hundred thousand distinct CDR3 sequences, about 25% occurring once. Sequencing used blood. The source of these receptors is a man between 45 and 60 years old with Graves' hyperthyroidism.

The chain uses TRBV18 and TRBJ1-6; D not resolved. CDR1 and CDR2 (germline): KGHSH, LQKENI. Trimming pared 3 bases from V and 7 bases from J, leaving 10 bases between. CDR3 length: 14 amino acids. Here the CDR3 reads CASSPDWENSPLHF. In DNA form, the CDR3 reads TGTGCCAGCTCACCCGATTGGGAGAATTCACCCCTCCACTTT.

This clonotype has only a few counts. CDR3 sequence (DNA): TGTGCCAGCAGCTTGGGACGGGACAGGGGAATAGATACGCAGTATTTT. This encodes CASSLGRDRGIDTQYF. J is TRBJ2-3 and V is TRBV7-3, with TRBD1 matching 10 bases. This CDR3 contains 16 residues. The J segment lost 5 bases and the V segment lost 3 bases, leaving 8 bases of the junction unmatched. Germline loops: CDR1 SGHTA, CDR2 FQGTGA. The full variable domain, rest sourced from reference TRBV7-3 and TRBJ2-3, is GAGVSQTPSNKVTEKGKYVELRCDPISGHTALYWYRQSLGQGPEFLIYFQGTGAADDSGLPNDRFFAVRPEGSVSTLKIQRTERGDSAVYLCASSLGRDRGIDTQYFGPGTRLTVL.

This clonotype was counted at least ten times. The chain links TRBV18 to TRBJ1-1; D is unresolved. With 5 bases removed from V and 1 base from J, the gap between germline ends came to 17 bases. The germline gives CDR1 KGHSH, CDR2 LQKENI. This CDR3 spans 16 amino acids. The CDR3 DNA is TGTGCCAGCTCATCCAGACCGACCCGAGAGAACACTGAAGCTTTCTTT. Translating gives CASSSRPTRENTEAFF. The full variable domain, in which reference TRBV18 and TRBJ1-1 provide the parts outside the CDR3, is NAGVMQNPRHLVRRRGQEARLRCSPMKGHSHVYWYRQLPEEGLKFMVYLQKENIIDESGMPKERFSAEFPKEGPSILRIQQVVRGDSAAYFCASSSRPTRENTEAFFGQGTRLTVV.

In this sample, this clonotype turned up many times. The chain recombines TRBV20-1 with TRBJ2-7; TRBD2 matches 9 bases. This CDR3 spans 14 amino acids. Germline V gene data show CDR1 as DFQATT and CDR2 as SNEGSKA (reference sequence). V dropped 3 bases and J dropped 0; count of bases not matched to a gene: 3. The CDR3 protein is CSASPSGTSYEQYF. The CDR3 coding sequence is TGCAGTGCTAGCCCTAGCGGGACCTCCTACGAGCAGTACTTC.

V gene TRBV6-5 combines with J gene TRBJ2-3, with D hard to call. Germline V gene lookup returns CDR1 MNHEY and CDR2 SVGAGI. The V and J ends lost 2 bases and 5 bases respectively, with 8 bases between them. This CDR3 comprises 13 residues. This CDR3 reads CASSYDEVDTQYF. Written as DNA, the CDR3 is TGTGCCAGCAGTTACGATGAGGTAGATACGCAGTATTTT.

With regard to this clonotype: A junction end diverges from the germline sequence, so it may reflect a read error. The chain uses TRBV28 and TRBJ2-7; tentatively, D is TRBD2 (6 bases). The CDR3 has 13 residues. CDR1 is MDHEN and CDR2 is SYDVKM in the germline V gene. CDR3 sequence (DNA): TGTGTCAGCAGCAGTACCGGGAGCTACGAGCAGTACTTC. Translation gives CVSSSTGSYEQYF.

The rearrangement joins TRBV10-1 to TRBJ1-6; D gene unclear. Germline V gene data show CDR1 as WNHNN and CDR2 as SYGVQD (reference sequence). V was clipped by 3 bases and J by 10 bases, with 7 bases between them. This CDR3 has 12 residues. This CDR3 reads CASSDSRSPLHF. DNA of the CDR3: TGCGCCAGCAGTGACAGCCGCTCACCCCTCCACTTT.

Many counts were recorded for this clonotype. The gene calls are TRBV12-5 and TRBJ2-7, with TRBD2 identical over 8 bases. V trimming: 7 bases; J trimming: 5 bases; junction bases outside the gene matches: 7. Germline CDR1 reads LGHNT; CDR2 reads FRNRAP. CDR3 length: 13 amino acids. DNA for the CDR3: TGTGCTAGTGCTAGCGGGTCTTTGGACGAGCAGTACTTC. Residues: CASASGSLDEQYF. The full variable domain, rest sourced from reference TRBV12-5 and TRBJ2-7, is DARVTQTPRHKVTEMGQEVTMRCQPILGHNTVFWYRQTMMQGLELLAYFRNRAPLDDSGMPKDRFSAEMPDATLATLKIQPSEPRDSAVYFCASASGSLDEQYFGPGTRLTVT.

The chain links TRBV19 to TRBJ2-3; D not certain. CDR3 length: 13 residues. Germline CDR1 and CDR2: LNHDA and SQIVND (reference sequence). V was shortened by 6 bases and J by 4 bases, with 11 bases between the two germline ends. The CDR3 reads CASRSFTPDTQYF. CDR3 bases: TGTGCCAGTAGGAGCTTTACCCCAGATACGCAGTATTTT.

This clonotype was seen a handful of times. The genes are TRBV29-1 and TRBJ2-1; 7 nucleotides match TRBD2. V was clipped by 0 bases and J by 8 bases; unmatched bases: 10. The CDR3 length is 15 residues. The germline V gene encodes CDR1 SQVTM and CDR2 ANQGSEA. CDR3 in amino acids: CSVEDLRGSGDEQFF. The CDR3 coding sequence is TGCAGCGTTGAAGATCTGCGCGGGAGTGGCGATGAGCAGTTCTTC.

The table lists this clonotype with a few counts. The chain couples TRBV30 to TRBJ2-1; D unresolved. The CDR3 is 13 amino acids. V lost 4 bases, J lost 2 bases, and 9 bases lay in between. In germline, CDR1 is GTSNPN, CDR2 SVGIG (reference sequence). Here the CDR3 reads CAWNAGPYNEQFF. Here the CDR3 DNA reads TGTGCCTGGAATGCTGGCCCCTACAATGAGCAGTTCTTC.

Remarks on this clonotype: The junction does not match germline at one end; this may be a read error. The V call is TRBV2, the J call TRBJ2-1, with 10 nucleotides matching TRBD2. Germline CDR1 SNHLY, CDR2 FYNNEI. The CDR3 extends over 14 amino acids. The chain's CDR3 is CATSDLASGRVQFF. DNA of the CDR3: TGTGCCACCAGTGATTTGGCCAGCGGGAGGGTGCAGTTCTTC. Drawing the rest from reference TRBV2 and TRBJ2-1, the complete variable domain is EPEVTQTPSHQVTQMGQEVILRCVPISNHLYFYWYRQILGQKVEFLVSFYNNEISEKSEIFDDQFSVERPDGSNFTLKIRSTKLEDSAMYFCATSDLASGRVQFFGPGTRLTVL.

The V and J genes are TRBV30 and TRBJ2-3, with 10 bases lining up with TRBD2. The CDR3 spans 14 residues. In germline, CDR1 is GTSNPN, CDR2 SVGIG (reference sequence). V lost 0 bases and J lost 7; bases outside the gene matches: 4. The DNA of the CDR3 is TGTGCCTGGAGTGTTAGCGGGGGGTCCCATACGCAGTATTTT. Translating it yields CAWSVSGGSHTQYF.

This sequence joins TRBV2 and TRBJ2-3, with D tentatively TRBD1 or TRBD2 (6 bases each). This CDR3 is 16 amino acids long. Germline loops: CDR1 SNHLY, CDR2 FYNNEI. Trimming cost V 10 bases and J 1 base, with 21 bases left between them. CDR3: CAIPRWGAVGTDTQYF. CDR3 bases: TGTGCCATCCCTCGATGGGGGGCGGTCGGCACAGATACGCAGTATTTT.

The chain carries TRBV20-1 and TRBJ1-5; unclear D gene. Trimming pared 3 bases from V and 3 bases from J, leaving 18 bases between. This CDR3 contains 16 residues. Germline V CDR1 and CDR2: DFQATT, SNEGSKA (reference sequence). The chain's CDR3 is CSASSGGELPNQPQHF. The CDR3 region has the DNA TGCAGTGCTAGTTCGGGTGGGGAACTCCCCAATCAGCCCCAGCATTTT.

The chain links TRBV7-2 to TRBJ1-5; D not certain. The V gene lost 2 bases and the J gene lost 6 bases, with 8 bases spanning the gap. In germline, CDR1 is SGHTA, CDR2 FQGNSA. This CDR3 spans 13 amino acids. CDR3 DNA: TGTGCCAGCAGCTTACATCGGGCTCAGCCCCAGCATTTT. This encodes CASSLHRAQPQHF.

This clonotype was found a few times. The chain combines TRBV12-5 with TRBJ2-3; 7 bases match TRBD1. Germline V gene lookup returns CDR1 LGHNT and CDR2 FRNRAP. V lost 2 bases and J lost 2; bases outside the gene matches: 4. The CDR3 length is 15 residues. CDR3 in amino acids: CASGLPGTATDTQYF. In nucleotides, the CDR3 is TGTGCTAGTGGTTTGCCGGGGACAGCCACAGATACGCAGTATTTT.